Sequencing of this TCR beta chain was carried out in a study of cytomegalovirus exposure and HLA in healthy donors. Primers for the PCR totalled 60 Vbeta and 13 Jbeta. Using immunoSEQ multiplex PCR, the repertoire was profiled, and TCRdb retains in-frame clones only, with some absent. The sample consists of about 150,000 clones, 65% to 85% of them appearing once. With respect to this clone: Its antigen remains unidentified.

The J segment lost 5 bases and the V segment lost 3 bases, leaving 6 bases of the junction unmatched. Germline values: CDR1 SQVTM, CDR2 ANQGSEA. This CDR3 region has 14 residues. Study observations and caveats: Follow-up analysis found HLA locus-dependent TCR association rates, highest for DRB1 and lowest for HLA-C.

V is TRBV29-1 and J is TRBJ2-2, with TRBD1 identical over 7 bases. The clonotype comes from a woman in her 40s in good health and CMV-seropositive. The sample consisted of PBMCs. The chain's CDR3 is CSVERYRGTGELFF. CDR3 bases: TGCAGCGTTGAGAGGTACAGGGGAACCGGGGAGCTGTTTTTT.